This TCR beta chain emerged from a study of blood T cell repertoires in COVID-19. Across the whole study: From T cells, B-cell-depleted T cells, or PBMCs came the material, which was cDNA or gDNA.

Authors' methods: The authors estimated nucleated cell counts from reference gene primer amplification. Repertoires were generated with immunoSEQ multiplex PCR, while TCRdb's copy carries only in-frame clones and drops some. The V and J calls and clone size were taken over from that table, and D and trimming were inferred from the DNA. The data hold 95,000 to 100,000 clones, with about 90% observed a single time. Germline-derived CDR1 and CDR2 are KGHSH and LQKENI. With 2 bases removed from V and 2 bases from J, the gap between germline ends came to 13 bases. There are 15 residues in the CDR3. The rearrangement uses TRBV18 and TRBJ2-7; TRBD1 might be the D (6 bases). This sequence originates from a woman in her twenties or thirties with acute or convalescent COVID-19. The sequencing input was peripheral blood. In DNA form, the CDR3 reads TGTGCCAGCTCACCAACCCAGGGGCTCCCCTACGAGCAGTACTTC. Protein: CASSPTQGLPYEQYF.